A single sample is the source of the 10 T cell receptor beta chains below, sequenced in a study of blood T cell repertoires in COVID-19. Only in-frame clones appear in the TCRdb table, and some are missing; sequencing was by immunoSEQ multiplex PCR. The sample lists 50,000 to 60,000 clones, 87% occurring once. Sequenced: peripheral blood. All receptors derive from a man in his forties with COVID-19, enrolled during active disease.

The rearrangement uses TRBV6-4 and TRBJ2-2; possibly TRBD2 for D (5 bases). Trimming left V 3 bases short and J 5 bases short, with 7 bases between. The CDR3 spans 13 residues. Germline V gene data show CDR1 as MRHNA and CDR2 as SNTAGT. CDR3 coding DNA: TGTGCCAGCAGTGAATCGGGGACCGGGGAGCTGTTTTTT. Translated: CASSESGTGELFF.

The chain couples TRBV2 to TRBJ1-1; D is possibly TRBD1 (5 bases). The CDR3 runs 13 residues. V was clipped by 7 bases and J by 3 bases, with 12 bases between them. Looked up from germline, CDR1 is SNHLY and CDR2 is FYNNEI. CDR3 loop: CASIPGGYTEAFF. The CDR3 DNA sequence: TGTGCCAGCATCCCGGGGGGGTACACTGAAGCTTTCTTT.

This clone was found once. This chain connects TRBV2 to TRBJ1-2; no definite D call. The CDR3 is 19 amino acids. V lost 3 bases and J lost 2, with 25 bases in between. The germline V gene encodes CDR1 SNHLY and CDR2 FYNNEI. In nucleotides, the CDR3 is TGTGCCAGCAGTGATTCCCTCGTGGGCTACAACCTTACCAACTATGGCTACACCTTC. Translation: CASSDSLVGYNLTNYGYTF. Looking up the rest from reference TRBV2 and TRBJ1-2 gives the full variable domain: EPEVTQTPSHQVTQMGQEVILRCVPISNHLYFYWYRQILGQKVEFLVSFYNNEISEKSEIFDDQFSVERPDGSNFTLKIRSTKLEDSAMYFCASSDSLVGYNLTNYGYTFGSGTRLTVV.

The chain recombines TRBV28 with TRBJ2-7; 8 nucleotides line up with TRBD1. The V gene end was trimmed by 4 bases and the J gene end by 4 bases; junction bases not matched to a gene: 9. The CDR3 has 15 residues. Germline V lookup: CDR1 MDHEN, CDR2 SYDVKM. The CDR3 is CASSSAGGEGYEQYF. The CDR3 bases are TGTGCCAGCAGTTCGGCAGGGGGCGAGGGGTACGAGCAGTACTTC.

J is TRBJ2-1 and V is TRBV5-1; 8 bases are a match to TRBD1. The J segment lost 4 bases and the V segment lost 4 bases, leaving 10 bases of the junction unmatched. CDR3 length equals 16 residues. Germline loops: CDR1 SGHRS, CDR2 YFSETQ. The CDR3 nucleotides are TGCGCCAGCAGCCCGGACCCGGGACAGGCATACAATGAGCAGTTCTTC. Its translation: CASSPDPGQAYNEQFF.

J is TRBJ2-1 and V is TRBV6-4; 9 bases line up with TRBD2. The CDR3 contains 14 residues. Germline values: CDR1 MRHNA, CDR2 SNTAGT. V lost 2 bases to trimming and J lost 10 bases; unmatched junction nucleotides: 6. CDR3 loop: CASSDLGLAGEQFF. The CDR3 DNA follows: TGTGCCAGCAGTGACCTGGGACTAGCCGGCGAGCAGTTCTTC.

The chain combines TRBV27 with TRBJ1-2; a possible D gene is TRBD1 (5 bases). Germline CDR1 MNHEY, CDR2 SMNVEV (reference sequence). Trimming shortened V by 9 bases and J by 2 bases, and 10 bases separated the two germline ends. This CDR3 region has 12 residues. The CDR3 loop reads CASSTANYGYTF. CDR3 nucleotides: TGTGCCAGTTCGACAGCCAACTATGGCTACACCTTC.

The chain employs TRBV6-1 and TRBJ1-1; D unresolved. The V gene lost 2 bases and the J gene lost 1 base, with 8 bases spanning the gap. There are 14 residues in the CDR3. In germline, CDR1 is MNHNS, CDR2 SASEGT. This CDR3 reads CASSEKRANTEAFF. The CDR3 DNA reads TGTGCCAGCAGTGAAAAGAGGGCGAACACTGAAGCTTTCTTT.

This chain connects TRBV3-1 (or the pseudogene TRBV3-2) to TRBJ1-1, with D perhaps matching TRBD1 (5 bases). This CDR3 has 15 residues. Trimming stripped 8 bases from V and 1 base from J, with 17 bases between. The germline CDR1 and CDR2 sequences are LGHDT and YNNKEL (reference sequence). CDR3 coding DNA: TGTGCCAGCGGGGCCGATAACGGGGGGAACACTGAAGCTTTCTTT. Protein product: CASGADNGGNTEAFF.

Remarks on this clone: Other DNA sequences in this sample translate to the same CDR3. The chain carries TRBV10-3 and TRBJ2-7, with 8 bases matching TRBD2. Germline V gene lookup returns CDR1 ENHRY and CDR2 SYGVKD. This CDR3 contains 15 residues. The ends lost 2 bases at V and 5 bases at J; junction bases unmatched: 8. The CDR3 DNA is TGTGCCATCAGTGAGACGAGCGGGAGTGCCGACGAGCAGTACTTC. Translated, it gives CAISETSGSADEQYF.